Described below is a single T cell receptor beta chain sequence and its context. The sample originates from a study of cytomegalovirus exposure and HLA in healthy donors. For the study at large: The 110 or so validation repertoires were produced on the same platform as the roughly 690 repertoires of the first cohort. This was reported in a later analysis.

The protocol was immunoSEQ multiplex PCR, while the TCRdb copy is restricted to in-frame clones and leaves out a portion. Here the sample spans 120,000 to 150,000 clones, 85% to 90% being singletons. This sequence originates from a woman younger than 30 in good health and CMV-seropositive. Sequencing input: PBMCs.

The DNA of the CDR3 is TGTGCCAGCAGCTTGCGGACAGGGGGCACAGATACGCAGTATTTT. Amino acids: CASSLRTGGTDTQYF. V and J are TRBV5-6 and TRBJ2-3; 9 nucleotides line up with TRBD1. Germline trimming cut 1 base from V and 1 base from J; bases unmatched to any gene: 1. This CDR3 region has 15 residues. Looked up from germline, CDR1 is SGHDT and CDR2 is YYEEEE.